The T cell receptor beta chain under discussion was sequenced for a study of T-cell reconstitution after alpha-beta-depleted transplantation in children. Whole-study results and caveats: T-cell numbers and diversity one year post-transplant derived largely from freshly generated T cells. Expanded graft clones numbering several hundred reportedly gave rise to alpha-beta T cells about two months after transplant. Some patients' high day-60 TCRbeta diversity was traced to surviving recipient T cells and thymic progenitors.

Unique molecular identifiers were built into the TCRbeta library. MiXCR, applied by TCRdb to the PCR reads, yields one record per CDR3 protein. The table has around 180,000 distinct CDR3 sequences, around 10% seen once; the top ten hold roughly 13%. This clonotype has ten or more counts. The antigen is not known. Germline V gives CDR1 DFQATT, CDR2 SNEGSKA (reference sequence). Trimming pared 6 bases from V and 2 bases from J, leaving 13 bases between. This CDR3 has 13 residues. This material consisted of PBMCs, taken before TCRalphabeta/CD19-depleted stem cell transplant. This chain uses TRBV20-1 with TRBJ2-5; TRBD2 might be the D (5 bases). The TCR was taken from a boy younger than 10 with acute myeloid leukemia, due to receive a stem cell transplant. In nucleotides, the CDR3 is TGCAGTGCAAATCCGGGAAATCAAGAGACCCAGTACTTC. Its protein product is CSANPGNQETQYF.